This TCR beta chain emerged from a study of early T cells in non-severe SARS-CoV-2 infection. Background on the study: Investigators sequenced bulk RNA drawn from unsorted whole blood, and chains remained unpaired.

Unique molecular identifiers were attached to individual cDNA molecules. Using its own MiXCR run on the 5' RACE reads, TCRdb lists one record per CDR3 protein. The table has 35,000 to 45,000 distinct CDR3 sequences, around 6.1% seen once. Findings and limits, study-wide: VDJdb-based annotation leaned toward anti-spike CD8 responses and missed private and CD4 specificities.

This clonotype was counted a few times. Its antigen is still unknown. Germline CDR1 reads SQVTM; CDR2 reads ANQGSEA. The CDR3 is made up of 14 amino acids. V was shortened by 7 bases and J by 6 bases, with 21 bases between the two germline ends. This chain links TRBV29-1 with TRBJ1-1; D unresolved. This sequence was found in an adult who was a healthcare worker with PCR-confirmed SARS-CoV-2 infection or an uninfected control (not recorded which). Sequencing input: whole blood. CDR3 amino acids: CSARDPGKAAEAFF. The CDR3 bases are TGCAGCGCCCGAGATCCGGGGAAGGCGGCTGAAGCTTTCTTT. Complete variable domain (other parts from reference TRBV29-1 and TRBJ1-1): SAVISQKPSRDICQRGTSLTIQCQVDSQVTMMFWYRQQPGQSLTLIATANQGSEATYESGFVIDKFPISRPNLTFSTLTVSNMSPEDSSIYLCSARDPGKAAEAFFGQGTRLTVV.